The 10 T cell receptor beta chains below were found in one sample sequenced in a study of beta chain features in type 1 diabetes. cDNA synthesis used the whole RNA isolate, giving expressed TCRB sequences. Generated by immunoSEQ multiplex PCR, the TCRdb table keeps only in-frame clones and is missing some. This repertoire shows 300,000 or so clones, about 13% found once; its top ten account for 0.015%. Study results and caveats: Within each of all four CD4+ subsets, Type 1 diabetes patients had TCRB CDR3s that were moderately but significantly shorter.

Their cognate antigens are unknown. The material sequenced was naive CD4+ T cells from blood. The receptor source for this set is a young woman with type 1 diabetes.

The table lists this clone with a few counts. V is TRBV7-6 and J is TRBJ1-4; 7 bases agree with TRBD1. This CDR3 contains 15 residues. J gave up 5 bases and V 1 base, and 4 bases lay outside the gene matches. The germline V gene encodes CDR1 SGHVS and CDR2 FNYEAQ. The chain's CDR3 is CASSLVEGANEKLFF. The CDR3 DNA follows: TGTGCCAGCAGCTTAGTGGAGGGGGCCAATGAAAAACTGTTTTTT.

This chain joins TRBV7-2 and TRBJ2-7; 12 bases line up with TRBD2. Per the germline V gene, CDR1 is SGHTA and CDR2 is FQGNSA. The V and J ends lost 0 bases and 5 bases, in that order; junction bases with no gene match: 8. The CDR3 consists of 17 residues. The CDR3: CASSLAPLLAGGDEQYF. The CDR3 nucleotides are TGTGCCAGCAGCTTAGCCCCCCTACTAGCGGGAGGAGACGAGCAGTACTTC.

There are a few counts of this clone. V is TRBV5-6 and J is TRBJ2-2, with 9 positions matching TRBD2. The V gene's germline CDR1 is SGHDT and CDR2 YYEEEE. V lost 3 bases, J lost 1 base, and 4 bases stayed unmatched. The CDR3 is made up of 16 amino acids. The CDR3 coding sequence is TGTGCCAGCAGCTCAAAGACTAGCGGGAACACCGGGGAGCTGTTTTTT. Amino acids: CASSSKTSGNTGELFF.

CDR3 sequence reads: CASSQQIAQPQHF. As DNA, the CDR3 is TGTGCCAGTTCCCAGCAAATAGCACAGCCCCAGCATTTT. This chain links TRBV19 with TRBJ1-5; D ambiguous. CDR3 length equals 13 residues. The V and J ends lost 8 bases and 7 bases respectively, with 15 bases between them. From germline, CDR1 is LNHDA and CDR2 SQIVND (reference sequence).

This clone has just a few counts. The V call is TRBV2, the J call TRBJ2-7; 10 positions match TRBD2. Germline lookup yields CDR1 SNHLY and CDR2 FYNNEI. The CDR3 extends over 19 amino acids. V was clipped by 3 bases and J by 2 bases; unmatched bases: 16. The CDR3, as DNA: TGTGCCAGCAGTGACGAGCGGGAGGGCCCATTCTTGGCAACCTACGAGCAGTACTTC. Translation: CASSDEREGPFLATYEQYF.

This clone has more than one count but fewer than ten. V and J are TRBV5-1 and TRBJ1-4; 7 bases match TRBD1. CDR3 length: 14 residues. From germline, CDR1 is SGHRS and CDR2 YFSETQ. V shed 4 bases and J 3 bases; nucleotides not matched to a gene: 3. CDR3 region: CASSQGVANEKLFF. CDR3 nucleotides: TGCGCCAGCAGCCAGGGGGTGGCTAATGAAAAACTGTTTTTT.

In its sample, this clone was seen a few times. CDR3 DNA sequence: TGTGCCAGCAGTGATGCAGGGCCGGGGGCCAACGTCCTGACTTTC. It is translated as CASSDAGPGANVLTF. The chain joins TRBV28 to TRBJ2-6; D is possibly TRBD1 (5 bases). V lost 5 bases, J lost 4 bases, and 12 bases lay in between. CDR3 length: 15 residues. CDR1 and CDR2 from the germline V gene are MDHEN and SYDVKM.

This sequence joins TRBV7-3 and TRBJ2-5; D is ambiguous. V was cut by 5 bases and J by 1 base, with 8 bases left in between. Germline V gene data show CDR1 as SGHTA and CDR2 as FQGTGA. The CDR3 consists of 13 residues. This CDR3 reads CASSLVGQETQYF. The CDR3 coding sequence is TGTGCCAGCAGCCTAGTGGGCCAAGAGACCCAGTACTTC.

There are a few counts of this clone. V gene TRBV9 combines with J gene TRBJ2-5; 9 bases agree with TRBD1. Trimming cost V 0 bases and J 5 bases; bases outside gene matches: 8. Germline lookup yields CDR1 SGDLS and CDR2 YYNGEE. This CDR3 contains 16 residues. CDR3 protein: CASSVAAGTGMETQYF. The CDR3 coding sequence is TGTGCCAGCAGCGTAGCGGCGGGGACAGGGATGGAGACCCAGTACTTC.

The genes are TRBV30 and TRBJ2-1, with 9 bases lining up with TRBD2. The CDR3 extends over 16 amino acids. The germline CDR1 and CDR2 sequences are GTSNPN and SVGIG (reference sequence). V gave up 3 bases and J gave up 9 bases; unmatched junction bases: 15. CDR3 loop: CAWSPGRSGRGGEQFF. CDR3 bases: TGTGCCTGGAGCCCCGGCCGTAGCGGGCGGGGGGGTGAGCAGTTCTTC. Full variable domain (missing parts from reference TRBV30 and TRBJ2-1): SQTIHQWPATLVQPVGSPLSLECTVEGTSNPNLYWYRQAAGRGLQLLFYSVGIGQISSEVPQNLSASRPQDRQFILSSKKLLLSDSGFYLCAWSPGRSGRGGEQFFGPGTRLTVL.